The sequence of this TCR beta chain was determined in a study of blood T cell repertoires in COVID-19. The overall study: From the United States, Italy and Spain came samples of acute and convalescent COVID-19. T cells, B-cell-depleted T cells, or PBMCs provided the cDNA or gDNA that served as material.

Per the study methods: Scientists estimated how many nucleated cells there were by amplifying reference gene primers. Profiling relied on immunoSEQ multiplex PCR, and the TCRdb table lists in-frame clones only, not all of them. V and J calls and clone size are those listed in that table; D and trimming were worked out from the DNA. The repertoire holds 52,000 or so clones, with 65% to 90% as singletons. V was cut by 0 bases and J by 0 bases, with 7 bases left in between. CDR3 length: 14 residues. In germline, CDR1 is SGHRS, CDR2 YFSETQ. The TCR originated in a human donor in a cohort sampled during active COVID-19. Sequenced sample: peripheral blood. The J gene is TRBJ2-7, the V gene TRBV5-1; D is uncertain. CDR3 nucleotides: TGCGCCAGCAGCTTGGACGGGTACTCCTACGAGCAGTACTTC. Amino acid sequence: CASSLDGYSYEQYF.